This T cell receptor beta chain originates from a study of T cell responses to AZD1222 COVID-19 vaccine. Clones were read by immunoSEQ multiplex PCR, and TCRdb kept only the in-frame ones, dropping some. Of approximately 120,000 clones detected, around 83% appear once; the ten largest clones hold approximately 26%. Germline assignment: CDR1 LGHNA and CDR2 YSLEER. The CDR3 covers 15 residues. V shed 0 bases, J shed 4 bases, and the junction held 6 bases outside the gene matches. General study points: In a largely white British group with more females than males, clonal diversity was possibly underestimated. When two AZD1222 doses had been given, Spike-specific TCR breadth and depth rose. As reported, nearly half of all spike-specific TCRs target variant regions that are unmutated.

Of note for this clone: The target antigen is unknown.

The chain has TRBV4-3 and TRBJ2-7; 7 bases are a match to TRBD2. The sequence derives from an adult who received the AZD1222 COVID-19 vaccine. The sample here was peripheral blood, taken 28 days after the second AZD1222 dose. The CDR3 bases are TGCGCCAGCAGCCAAGAAACGGGGGGTGGGTACGAGCAGTACTTC. Its protein is CASSQETGGGYEQYF.